This paragraph covers one TCR beta chain sequence. The V gene end was trimmed by 6 bases and the J gene end by 4 bases; junction bases not matched to a gene: 4. This CDR3 has 14 amino acids. Germline V gene sequence: CDR1 WNHNN, CDR2 SYGVQD (reference sequence). The data derive from a study of control samples from healthy donors and cancer patients. Sequenced by immunoSEQ multiplex PCR; TCRdb stores in-frame clones only, minus some. The table lists 70,000 to 90,000 clones, 80% to 90% of them singletons. Sequencing was done on a sample of PBMCs. The rearrangement uses TRBV10-1 and TRBJ2-3, with 10 nucleotides matching TRBD2. The clonotype comes from a woman aged 60-70 years with head and neck cancer. DNA of the CDR3: TGCGCCAGCAGGCTAGCGGGAGCCTCAGATACGCAGTATTTT. As protein: CASRLAGASDTQYF.